Sequencing of this TCR beta chain was carried out in a study of T cells in Graves' hyperthyroidism and ophthalmopathy. Worth noting for this clonotype: Its antigen is currently unknown.

Findings of the study overall: Ophthalmopathy, which appeared later, was predicted by the model a median about 6 months before onset. The authors' 13 V-J model separated ophthalmopathy from stable hyperthyroidism.

TCR beta CDR3 regions were amplified from RNA. The HTBI set primed first-round TCR CDR3 RT-PCR. MiXCR was run by TCRdb on the multiplex PCR reads, yielding one entry per CDR3 protein. This sample carries under 600,000 distinct CDR3 sequences, 15% to 20% of them seen once, and the ten largest clones take roughly 3.5%. Uncontrolled infections, other autoimmune diseases, pregnancy or lactation led to exclusion of patients. Trimming removed 6 bases from V and 1 base from J; junction bases left unmatched: 3. This CDR3 region has 14 residues. Germline values: CDR1 MNHEY, CDR2 SVGEGT. V and J are TRBV6-2 or TRBV6-3 and TRBJ2-3; 8 bases match TRBD2. The sequence was collected from a woman aged 40 to 49 with Graves' ophthalmopathy. The material sequenced was blood. The CDR3 DNA follows: TGTGCCAGCAGGTTAGCGGGGCGCACAGATACGCAGTATTTT. It translates to CASRLAGRTDTQYF.